The 31 T cell receptor beta chains below were found in one sample sequenced in a study of T cells in localized non-small cell lung cancer. The method was immunoSEQ multiplex PCR; TCRdb's version includes in-frame clones alone and lacks a portion of them. The data hold around 50,000 clones, with around nine tenths observed a single time. Specimen: PBMCs, collected before any cancer treatment. These receptors were taken from a female donor with stage II lung adenocarcinoma.

This clone showed up just a few times. CDR3 DNA sequence: TGTGCCAGCAGCTTGAGACAGGGGTATGGAGAAAAACTGTTTTTT. Protein product: CASSLRQGYGEKLFF. The rearrangement uses TRBV7-2 and TRBJ1-4; 8 positions agree with TRBD1. The germline gives CDR1 SGHTA, CDR2 FQGNSA. J lost 8 bases, V lost 3 bases, and 8 bases had no gene match. This CDR3 has 15 amino acids.

In its sample, this clone was seen once. The gene calls are TRBV19 and TRBJ2-1; TRBD2 matches 7 bases. Germline CDR1 reads LNHDA; CDR2 reads SQIVND (reference sequence). Trimming cost V 6 bases and J 9 bases; bases outside gene matches: 5. The CDR3 spans 12 residues. For the CDR3, the DNA is TGTGCCAGTAGCAGCCCGGGGGGTGAGCAGTTCTTC. This encodes CASSSPGGEQFF.

This clone was seen a single time. V usage is TRBV7-6 and J usage is TRBJ2-7, with D perhaps matching TRBD1 (6 bases). The germline V gene encodes CDR1 SGHVS and CDR2 FNYEAQ. Trimming cost V 5 bases and J 5 bases, with 16 bases left between them. The CDR3 has 14 residues. The CDR3 DNA sequence: TGTGCCAGCAGCGAACTTGACAGGCCAGACGAGCAGTACTTC. Translated, it gives CASSELDRPDEQYF.

A single count supports this clone. The V and J genes are TRBV5-1 and TRBJ1-3; 7 positions match TRBD1. From germline, CDR1 is SGHRS and CDR2 YFSETQ. The trim removed 4 bases at V and 3 bases at J, leaving 10 bases unmatched. The CDR3 extends over 16 amino acids. The CDR3 DNA sequence: TGCGCCAGCAGCCCGGTCCAGGGGGGGTTTGGAAACACCATATATTTT. Encoded protein: CASSPVQGGFGNTIYF.

The chain uses TRBV25-1 and TRBJ1-2; TRBD1 is a possible D gene (5 bases). The CDR3 has 15 residues. Germline CDR1 reads MGHDK; CDR2 reads SYGVNS. V lost 8 bases and J 0 bases, leaving 16 bases between the germline ends. The CDR3 protein is CASRSLGEANYGYTF. CDR3 nucleotide sequence: TGTGCCAGCCGATCCCTAGGGGAAGCTAACTATGGCTACACCTTC.

This chain links TRBV29-1 with TRBJ1-1, with a weak D call TRBD1 (5 bases). From germline, CDR1 is SQVTM and CDR2 ANQGSEA. Trimming left V 3 bases short and J 6 bases short, with 20 bases between. The CDR3 contains 15 residues. The CDR3 region is CSVERGLNDWAEAFF. Here the CDR3 DNA reads TGCAGCGTTGAGAGGGGTTTAAACGACTGGGCTGAAGCTTTCTTT.

The genes are TRBV5-3 and TRBJ1-1; no clear D gene. TRBV5-3 is given ORF status, its function remaining uncertain. This CDR3 has 13 residues. The V gene lost 2 bases and the J gene lost 0 bases, with 5 bases spanning the gap. The CDR3 sequence: CARSFGMNTEAFF. Here the CDR3 DNA reads TGTGCCAGAAGCTTTGGAATGAACACTGAAGCTTTCTTT.

The chain combines TRBV6-5 with TRBJ2-3, with D possibly being TRBD2 (6 bases). CDR1 is MNHEY and CDR2 is SVGAGI in the germline V gene. V gave up 2 bases and J gave up 2 bases, with 14 bases separating them. CDR3 length: 16 residues. The chain's CDR3 is CASSYRSGESTDTQYF. The CDR3 region has the DNA TGTGCCAGCAGTTACAGGTCGGGGGAATCCACAGATACGCAGTATTTT.

V usage is TRBV5-4 and J usage is TRBJ1-5, with a possible D match to TRBD1 (6 bases). V was clipped by 4 bases and J by 3 bases, with 11 bases between them. Germline lookup yields CDR1 SGHNT and CDR2 YYREEE (reference sequence). This CDR3 spans 14 amino acids. CDR3 sequence reads: CASSVDRSNQPQHF. The CDR3, as DNA: TGTGCCAGCAGCGTTGACAGGTCCAATCAGCCCCAGCATTTT.

This clone was found a few times. The V and J genes are TRBV4-1 and TRBJ1-1, with 8 nucleotides matching TRBD1. This CDR3 is 14 amino acids long. Trimming at V came to 0 bases and at J to 10 bases, leaving 7 bases not matched to a gene. Germline-derived CDR1 and CDR2 are MGHRA and YSYEKL. CDR3 nucleotide sequence: TGCGCCAGCAGCCAAGAAGGCCAGGGGGCCGGAGCTTTCTTT. Residues: CASSQEGQGAGAFF.

The chain links TRBV5-1 to TRBJ1-2; no clear D. V was clipped by 6 bases and J by 4 bases, with 19 bases between them. The CDR3 has 15 amino acids. In germline, CDR1 is SGHRS, CDR2 YFSETQ. DNA for the CDR3: TGCGCCAGCACCTCCTCTTCGCAAGGAGGCTATGGCTACACCTTC. Its protein product is CASTSSSQGGYGYTF.

The chain uses TRBV11-2 and TRBJ2-2; 8 nucleotides match TRBD1. The CDR3 covers 18 residues. From germline, CDR1 is SGHAT and CDR2 FQNNGV. J was trimmed by 2 bases and V by 2 bases; bases with no gene match: 10. As DNA, the CDR3 is TGTGCCAGCAGCTTACGACAGGGGTTGGACCCCAACACCGGGGAGCTGTTTTTT. Translation gives CASSLRQGLDPNTGELFF. The whole variable domain, remainder taken from reference TRBV11-2 and TRBJ2-2, is EAGVAQSPRYKIIEKRQSVAFWCNPISGHATLYWYQQILGQGPKLLIQFQNNGVVDDSQLPKDRFSAERLKGVDSTLKIQPAKLEDSAVYLCASSLRQGLDPNTGELFFGEGSRLTVL.

The J gene is TRBJ1-1, the V gene TRBV7-2, with 11 bases matching TRBD1. The CDR3 consists of 15 residues. Germline CDR1 and CDR2: SGHTA and FQGNSA. J was trimmed by 1 base and V by 5 bases; bases with no gene match: 3. CDR3 in amino acids: CASSRTGGSNTEAFF. The CDR3 DNA reads as TGTGCCAGCAGCCGGACAGGGGGCTCGAACACTGAAGCTTTCTTT.

This clone was seen just once. The V and J genes are TRBV5-6 and TRBJ1-5; TRBD1 is a possible D gene (5 bases). CDR3 length: 16 amino acids. Per the germline V gene, CDR1 is SGHDT and CDR2 is YYEEEE. V lost 3 bases and J lost 4, with 17 bases in between. CDR3 loop: CASSSGGGRVNQPQHF. Written as DNA, the CDR3 is TGTGCCAGCAGCTCTGGTGGTGGCAGGGTTAATCAGCCCCAGCATTTT.

V usage is TRBV6-5 and J usage is TRBJ2-1; D unclear. Trimming left V 0 bases short and J 5 bases short, with 5 bases between. The length of the CDR3 is 13 residues. CDR1 is MNHEY and CDR2 is SVGAGI in the germline V gene. The CDR3 nucleotides read TGTGCCAGCAGTTACTCGGGGAACAATGAGCAGTTCTTC. Translating gives CASSYSGNNEQFF.

This chain uses TRBV7-8 with TRBJ2-1; 16 bases are shared with TRBD2. This CDR3 is built from 18 residues. CDR1 is SGHVS, CDR2 FQNEAQ, per germline. V shed 3 bases, J shed 2 bases, and the junction held 4 bases outside the gene matches. CDR3 sequence reads: CASSLGLAGGPAYNEQFF. The CDR3 DNA sequence: TGTGCCAGCAGCTTGGGACTAGCGGGGGGGCCCGCCTACAATGAGCAGTTCTTC.

The V call is TRBV7-3, the J call TRBJ2-1, with a possible D match to TRBD1 (6 bases). Germline V gives CDR1 SGHTA, CDR2 FQGTGA. This CDR3 has 13 residues. The V end lost 2 bases, the J end lost 9 bases, and 11 bases lay between the germline ends. In DNA, the CDR3 is TGTGCCAGCAGCTTAGCCCAGGGGCGTGAGCAGTTCTTC. It yields the protein CASSLAQGREQFF.

The chain employs TRBV5-5 and TRBJ2-2; 7 bases are a match to TRBD2. J gave up 4 bases and V 1 base, and 4 bases lay outside the gene matches. The CDR3 length is 15 residues. Germline CDR1 and CDR2: SGHKS and YYEKEE (reference sequence). This CDR3 is CASSLTSAVTGELFF. The CDR3, as DNA: TGTGCCAGCAGCTTGACTAGCGCGGTCACCGGGGAGCTGTTTTTT.

The rearrangement uses TRBV11-2 and TRBJ1-3; D remains ambiguous. CDR3 size: 13 residues. V was pared by 5 bases and J by 4 bases, with 9 bases between. CDR1 and CDR2 (germline): SGHAT, FQNNGV. In DNA, the CDR3 is TGTGCCAGCAGCCCCAGTGTCGGAAACACCATATATTTT. Translating it yields CASSPSVGNTIYF.

This clone was recorded a few times. The chain is built from TRBV7-9 and TRBJ2-3; D is undetermined. V lost 1 base, J lost 6 bases, and 5 bases lay in between. Germline assignment: CDR1 SEHNR and CDR2 FQNEAQ (reference sequence). This CDR3 contains 12 residues. This chain's CDR3 is CASSLEVDTQYF. The CDR3 DNA reads as TGTGCCAGCAGCTTAGAAGTGGATACGCAGTATTTT.

This chain links TRBV19 with TRBJ1-2; D is ambiguous. V shed 3 bases and J shed 4 bases, with 18 bases lying between them. Germline V gene sequence: CDR1 LNHDA, CDR2 SQIVND (reference sequence). This CDR3 comprises 16 residues. DNA of the CDR3: TGTGCCAGTAGTATCGGGAGCGGCTCTCGTAGCTATGGCTACACCTTC. Translation gives CASSIGSGSRSYGYTF.

V usage is TRBV2 and J usage is TRBJ1-1, with D possibly being TRBD1 (5 bases). The CDR3 consists of 14 residues. CDR1 and CDR2 from the germline V gene are SNHLY and FYNNEI. Trimming shortened V by 8 bases and J by 4 bases, and 17 bases separated the two germline ends. CDR3 sequence (DNA): TGTGCCAGCCAAGAAGGGCGGGGGGTCACTGAAGCTTTCTTT. Its protein is CASQEGRGVTEAFF.

The rearrangement uses TRBV27 and TRBJ1-1; 7 bases line up with TRBD1. The ends lost 7 bases at V and 1 base at J; junction bases unmatched: 6. The CDR3 length is 14 residues. Germline V gene sequence: CDR1 MNHEY, CDR2 SMNVEV (reference sequence). The CDR3 DNA is TGTGCCAGCACTGCCGGGACAGCGAACACTGAAGCTTTCTTT. It translates to CASTAGTANTEAFF.

This rearrangement joins TRBV5-6 to TRBJ2-1; 9 bases are shared with TRBD1. The CDR3 extends over 16 amino acids. The germline gives CDR1 SGHDT, CDR2 YYEEEE. Unmatched junction bases numbered 5, after V lost 1 base and J lost 3 bases. CDR3 coding DNA: TGTGCCAGCAGCTTGTATCGGACAGGGGACTACAATGAGCAGTTCTTC. This sequence encodes CASSLYRTGDYNEQFF.

The chain recombines TRBV5-1 with TRBJ1-3; the D is unclear. The V end was cut by 1 base, the J end by 0 bases, with 11 bases between. CDR3 size: 16 residues. The germline gives CDR1 SGHRS, CDR2 YFSETQ. The CDR3 nucleotides are TGCGCCAGCAGCTTGCTAGGCCCAAACTCTGGAAACACCATATATTTT. It yields the protein CASSLLGPNSGNTIYF.

This clone was observed a few times. The CDR3 sequence: CASSARNTEAFF. DNA for the CDR3: TGTGCCAGCAGTGCTAGAAACACTGAAGCTTTCTTT. The V and J genes are TRBV6-1 and TRBJ1-1; D remains ambiguous. V was shortened by 4 bases and J by 2 bases, with 5 bases between the two germline ends. The CDR3 extends over 12 amino acids. CDR1 and CDR2 (germline): MNHNS, SASEGT.

J is TRBJ2-2 and V is TRBV29-1; D uncertain. Between the trimmed V and J ends, which lost 6 bases and 2 bases, there was a span of 4 bases. This CDR3 has 11 amino acids. CDR1 is SQVTM and CDR2 is ANQGSEA in the germline V gene. This CDR3 is CSVENTGELFF. Written as DNA, the CDR3 is TGCAGCGTCGAAAACACCGGGGAGCTGTTTTTT.

As to this clone: This sample also contains other DNA sequences that code for the same CDR3. The chain links TRBV7-9 to TRBJ1-4, with D perhaps matching TRBD1 (6 bases). V was trimmed by 4 bases and J by 5 bases, leaving 14 bases between them. The CDR3 runs to 15 residues. Germline V lookup: CDR1 SEHNR, CDR2 FQNEAQ (reference sequence). The CDR3 coding sequence is TGTGCCAGCAGCTCCAGAGACAGGAGGAATGAAAAACTGTTTTTT. This codes for CASSSRDRRNEKLFF.

The rearrangement uses TRBV7-2 and TRBJ1-5; a possible D gene is TRBD1 (6 bases). Trimming left V 5 bases short and J 7 bases short, with 9 bases between. Germline-derived CDR1 and CDR2 are SGHTA and FQGNSA. This CDR3 contains 12 residues. The CDR3: CASSRDRQPQHF. The CDR3 bases are TGTGCCAGCAGCCGTGACAGGCAGCCCCAGCATTTT.

The chain couples TRBV6-5 to TRBJ1-2, with TRBD1 matching over 11 bases. The CDR3 is 15 amino acids. The V gene end was trimmed by 0 bases and the J gene end by 6 bases; junction bases not matched to a gene: 3. Germline lookup yields CDR1 MNHEY and CDR2 SVGAGI. The CDR3 protein is CASSYSGTGGDGYTF. The DNA of the CDR3 is TGTGCCAGCAGTTACTCAGGGACAGGGGGTGATGGCTACACCTTC.

Written as DNA, the CDR3 is TGTGCCTGGAGTGCGACAGGGGGCGCGAGTGGCTACACCTTC. Its protein product is CAWSATGGASGYTF. The chain carries TRBV30 and TRBJ1-2; TRBD1 matches at 10 bases. The CDR3 is 14 amino acids. The junction had 6 bases not matched to a gene; V was cut back by 1 base and J by 7 bases. The V gene's germline CDR1 is GTSNPN and CDR2 SVGIG (reference sequence).